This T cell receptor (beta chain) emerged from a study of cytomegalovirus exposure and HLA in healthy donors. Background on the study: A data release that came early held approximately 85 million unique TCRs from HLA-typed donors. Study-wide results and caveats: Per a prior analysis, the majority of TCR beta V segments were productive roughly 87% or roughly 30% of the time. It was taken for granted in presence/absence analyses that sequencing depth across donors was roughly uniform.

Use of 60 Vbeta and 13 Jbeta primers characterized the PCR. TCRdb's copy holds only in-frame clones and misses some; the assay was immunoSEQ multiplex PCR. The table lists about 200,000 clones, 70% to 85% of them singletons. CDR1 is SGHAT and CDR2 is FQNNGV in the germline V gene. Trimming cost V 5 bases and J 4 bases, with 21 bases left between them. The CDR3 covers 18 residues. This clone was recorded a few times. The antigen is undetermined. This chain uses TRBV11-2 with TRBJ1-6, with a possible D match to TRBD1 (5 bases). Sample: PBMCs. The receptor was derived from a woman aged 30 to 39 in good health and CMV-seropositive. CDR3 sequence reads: CASSAPLMRQPYNSPLHF. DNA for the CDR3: TGTGCCAGCAGCGCGCCCCTCATGAGACAGCCTTATAATTCACCCCTCCACTTT.